The clone carrying this T cell receptor (beta chain) has a single count. Its specificity is not known. Assay: immunoSEQ multiplex PCR; the TCRdb copy retains only in-frame clones and omits some. The sample includes 50,000 to 70,000 clones, around 84% of them seen just once. Noted time point: week 35, safety follow-up. Each vaccine dose was 300 ug of mutant IDH1 20-mer peptide, with topical imiquimod. The sample originates from a study of a mutant IDH1 vaccine in newly diagnosed glioma. V lost 4 bases to trimming and J lost 4 bases; unmatched junction nucleotides: 2. The germline gives CDR1 SGHRS, CDR2 YFSETQ. The CDR3 is 13 amino acids.

The clonotype was recovered from a man aged 25-45 years with glioma. Sequenced material: PBMCs, taken from a glioma patient whose treatment included an IDH1 peptide vaccine. J is TRBJ1-2 and V is TRBV5-1; 9 nucleotides match TRBD1. This chain's CDR3 is CASSTTGGYGYTF. CDR3 sequence (DNA): TGCGCCAGCAGCACGACAGGGGGCTATGGCTACACCTTC.